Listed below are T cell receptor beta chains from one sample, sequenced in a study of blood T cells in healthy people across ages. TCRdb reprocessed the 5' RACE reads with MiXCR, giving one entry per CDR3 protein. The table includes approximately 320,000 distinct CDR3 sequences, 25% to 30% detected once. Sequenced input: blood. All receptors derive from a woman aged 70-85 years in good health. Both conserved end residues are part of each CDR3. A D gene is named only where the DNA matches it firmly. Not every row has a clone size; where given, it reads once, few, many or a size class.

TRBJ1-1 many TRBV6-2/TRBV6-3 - CASSYPEGLRNTEAFF TGTGCCAGCAGTTACCCAGAAGGACTAAGGAACACTGAAGCTTTCTTT
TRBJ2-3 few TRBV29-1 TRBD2 CSVVVLAGGWVTDTQYF TGCAGCGTTGTAGTCTTAGCGGGAGGGTGGGTCACAGATACGCAGTATTTT
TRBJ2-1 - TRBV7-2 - CASSSGTVKFF TGTGCCAGCAGCTCCGGGACCGTCAAGTTCTTC
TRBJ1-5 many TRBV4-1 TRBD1 CASSQWGTGAIYSNQPQHF TGCGCCAGCAGCCAGTGGGGGACAGGGGCGATTTATAGCAATCAGCCCCAGCATTTT
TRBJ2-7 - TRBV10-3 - CAISESVREYEQYF TGTGCCATCAGTGAGTCAGTCAGGGAGTACGAGCAGTACTTC
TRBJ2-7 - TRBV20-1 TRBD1 CSAPGQNYEQYF TGCAGTGCCCCGGGACAGAACTACGAGCAGTACTTC
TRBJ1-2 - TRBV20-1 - CSALETNKGHGYTF TGCAGTGCTCTCGAAACTAACAAGGGCCATGGCTACACCTTC
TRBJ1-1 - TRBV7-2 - CASSSPRQNTEAFF TGTGCCAGCAGCTCGCCTAGGCAGAACACTGAAGCTTTCTTT
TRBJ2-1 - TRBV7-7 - CASSFLQGDEQFF TGTGCTAGCAGCTTTCTACAGGGTGATGAGCAGTTCTTC
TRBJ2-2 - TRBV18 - CASSPPTTGELFF TGTGCCAGCTCACCACCAACCACCGGGGAGCTGTTTTTT
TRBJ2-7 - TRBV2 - CASSTKAGATYEQYF TGTGCCAGCAGTACAAAAGCGGGTGCAACCTACGAGCAGTACTTC
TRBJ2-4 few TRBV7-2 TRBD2 CASSSGTSGRSAKNIQYF TGTGCCAGCAGCTCCGGGACTAGCGGGAGATCGGCCAAAAACATTCAGTACTTC
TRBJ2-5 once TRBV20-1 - CSATLRGRPKQYF TGCAGTGCTACCCTGAGAGGCCGACCTAAGCAGTACTTC
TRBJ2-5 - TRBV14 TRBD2 CASSSYVAGAPYQETQYF TGTGCCAGCAGCTCCTACGTGGCGGGAGCGCCATATCAAGAGACCCAGTACTTC
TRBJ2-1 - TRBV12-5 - CASSSPAGNEQFF TGTGCTAGTAGCTCCCCTGCGGGCAATGAGCAGTTCTTC
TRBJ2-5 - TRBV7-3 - CASSSGHGETQYF TGTGCCAGCAGCTCAGGACACGGGGAGACCCAGTACTTC
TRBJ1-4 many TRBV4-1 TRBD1 CASSLGQGMVTNEKLFF TGCGCCAGCAGCCTGGGACAGGGGATGGTAACTAATGAAAAACTGTTTTTT
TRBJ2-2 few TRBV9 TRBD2 CASSESPTSAGELFF TGTGCCAGCAGCGAGTCCCCTACTAGCGCCGGGGAGCTGTTTTTT
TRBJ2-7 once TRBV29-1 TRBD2 CSVEDPGLAGSYEQYF TGCAGCGTTGAAGATCCGGGACTAGCGGGATCCTACGAGCAGTACTTC
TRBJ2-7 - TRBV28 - CASSRLSFEQYF TGTGCCAGCAGTCGCCTTAGTTTCGAGCAGTACTTC
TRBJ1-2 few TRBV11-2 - CASSFNPGNYGYTF TGTGCCAGCAGCTTTAATCCGGGGAACTATGGCTACACCTTC
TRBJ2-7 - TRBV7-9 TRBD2 CASSLGLAGFEQYF TGTGCCAGCAGCCTGGGACTAGCGGGATTCGAGCAGTACTTC
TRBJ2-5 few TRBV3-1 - CASSQDGAKWETQYF TGTGCCAGCAGCCAAGATGGTGCCAAGTGGGAGACCCAGTACTTC
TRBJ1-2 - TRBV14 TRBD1 CASSRETGYGYTF TGTGCCAGCAGCCGAGAGACAGGGTATGGCTACACCTTC
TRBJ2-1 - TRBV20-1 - CSARPYYEQFF TGCAGTGCGCGACCCTACTATGAGCAGTTCTTC
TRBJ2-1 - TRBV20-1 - CSAPTQHNEQFF TGCAGTGCCCCAACCCAGCACAATGAGCAGTTCTTC
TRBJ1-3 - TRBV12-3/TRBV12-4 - CASSFGTTGNTIYF TGTGCCAGCAGTTTTGGGACGACTGGAAACACCATATATTTT
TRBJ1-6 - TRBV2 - CASRQESPLHF TGTGCCAGCAGGCAGGAGTCCCCCCTCCACTTT
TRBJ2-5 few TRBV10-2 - CASSEPYQETQYF TGCGCCAGCAGTGAGCCTTACCAAGAGACCCAGTACTTC